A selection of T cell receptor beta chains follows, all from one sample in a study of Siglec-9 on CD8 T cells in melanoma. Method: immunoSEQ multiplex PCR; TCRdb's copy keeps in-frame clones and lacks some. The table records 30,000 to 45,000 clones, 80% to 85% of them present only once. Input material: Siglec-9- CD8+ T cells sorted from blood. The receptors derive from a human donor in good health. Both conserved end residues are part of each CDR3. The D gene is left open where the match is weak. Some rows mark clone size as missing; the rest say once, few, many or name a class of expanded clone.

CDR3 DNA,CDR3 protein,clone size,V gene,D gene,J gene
TGTGCTAGCAGCTTAGCGACAGGAACTGAAGCTTTCTTT,CASSLATGTEAFF,-,TRBV7-7,-,TRBJ1-1
TGTGCCAGCAGCTTAGGAACAGCCGAGCAGTACTTC,CASSLGTAEQYF,-,TRBV7-9,-,TRBJ2-7
TGTGCCAGCAGCATTTGGCGGGACGAAAAACTGTTTTTT,CASSIWRDEKLFF,-,TRBV7-2,-,TRBJ1-4
TGTGCCACCAGCAGAGATAAGGGTTTTCTAACTGAAGCTTTCTTT,CATSRDKGFLTEAFF,once,TRBV15,-,TRBJ1-1
TGTGCCAGCAGTGAAGCGCTGGAGGGTTCGAACACTGAAGCTTTCTTT,CASSEALEGSNTEAFF,-,TRBV6-1,-,TRBJ1-1
TGTGCCAGCAGCGGCTGGACTAGCGGGGGCCACCCGGAAGGTACGCAGTATTTT,CASSGWTSGGHPEGTQYF,-,TRBV9,TRBD2,TRBJ2-3
TGTGCCAGCAGTGAGGGGACGGATACCGGGGAGCTGTTTTTT,CASSEGTDTGELFF,-,TRBV6-1,-,TRBJ2-2
TGCGCCAGCAGCTTGGACCAGACCGAGGAGCTGTTTTTT,CASSLDQTEELFF,-,TRBV5-1,-,TRBJ2-2
TGTGCCAGCAGTGATGGGACTATCCGAGTTTACAATGAGCAGTTCTTC,CASSDGTIRVYNEQFF,-,TRBV6-1,TRBD2,TRBJ2-1
TGTGCCAGCAGTTATCCCGAGCAGTACTTC,CASSYPEQYF,-,TRBV6-5,-,TRBJ2-7
TGTGCCAGCAGTTTAAGGTTTCCCGGGACAGGGTATTACGAGCAGTACTTC,CASSLRFPGTGYYEQYF,-,TRBV27,TRBD1,TRBJ2-7
TGTGCCAGCAGCTTTTCGGGGAATGAGCAGTTCTTC,CASSFSGNEQFF,-,TRBV7-9,-,TRBJ2-1
TGTGCCAGCGGATACAGGGTCGGCAATCAGCCCCAGCATTTT,CASGYRVGNQPQHF,-,TRBV28,-,TRBJ1-5
TGCGCCAGCAGCTTGGGGCCAGGGGGCCCCTACAATGAGCAGTTCTTC,CASSLGPGGPYNEQFF,-,TRBV5-1,TRBD1,TRBJ2-1
TGTGCCAGCACCTTGGGTTACACTGAAGCTTTCTTT,CASTLGYTEAFF,few,TRBV7-9,-,TRBJ1-1
TGCGCCAGCAGCCAAGCCGACTACTACGAGCAGTACTTC,CASSQADYYEQYF,-,TRBV4-1,-,TRBJ2-7
TGCAGCTCATACCTTACAGGGGCTCCCGAAGCTTTCTTT,CSSYLTGAPEAFF,few,TRBV29-1,TRBD1,TRBJ1-1
TGTGCCATCAGTGAGCCGAACAGGGAAGTCACCTACGAGCAGTACTTC,CAISEPNREVTYEQYF,-,TRBV10-3,-,TRBJ2-7
TGTGCCAGCAGTTTATCGAGACAGGGGATGAACACTGAAGCTTTCTTT,CASSLSRQGMNTEAFF,-,TRBV28,TRBD1,TRBJ1-1
TGCGCCAGCAGGGGGCCTGCCCTAGCCCACGAGCAGTACTTC,CASRGPALAHEQYF,-,TRBV10-1,-,TRBJ2-7
TGTGCTAGCAGCCCGAGGCCCGACAGTACGGAAAAGGGACTGTTTTTT,CASSPRPDSTEKGLFF,-,TRBV7-7,-,TRBJ1-4
TGTGCCAGCAGCCCAGGCGGGTCCTACAATGAGCAGTTCTTC,CASSPGGSYNEQFF,-,TRBV6-5,-,TRBJ2-1
TGTGCCAGCACCGGACAGTACACTGAAGCTTTCTTT,CASTGQYTEAFF,few,TRBV2,-,TRBJ1-1
TGTGCCAGCAGCTTTTATACGGGGAATAATGAGCAGTTCTTC,CASSFYTGNNEQFF,-,TRBV7-6,-,TRBJ2-1
TGTGCCAGCAGGGGATCCAGGGGACGCAATCAGCCCCAGCATTTT,CASRGSRGRNQPQHF,few,TRBV2,-,TRBJ1-5
TGTGCCAGCAGCGGAATAGGGGGCGCGGGAGATACGCAGTATTTT,CASSGIGGAGDTQYF,-,TRBV7-3,TRBD1,TRBJ2-3
TGTGCCAGCAGAGACAGGGAGAACACTGAAGCTTTCTTT,CASRDRENTEAFF,few,TRBV6-5,TRBD1,TRBJ1-1
TGTGCCAGCAGGGGGACTCGTGGAAACACCATATATTTT,CASRGTRGNTIYF,-,TRBV27,-,TRBJ1-3
TGTGCCAGCAGCACGGACAGGGTCTGGAGGGATGGGGTCGATGAGCAGTTCTTC,CASSTDRVWRDGVDEQFF,-,TRBV4-2,TRBD1,TRBJ2-1
TGCAGCGTCTGGGGCGGACAGAGAGGCTACACCTTC,CSVWGGQRGYTF,-,TRBV29-1,-,TRBJ1-2
TGCGCCAGCAGTATAGGACCGTCGCCGATAGGGCAGCCCCAGCATTTT,CASSIGPSPIGQPQHF,-,TRBV5-1,-,TRBJ1-5
TGTGCCGGAGGGACGGATTACACCGGGGAGCTGTTTTTT,CAGGTDYTGELFF,-,TRBV6-5,-,TRBJ2-2
TGCGCCAGCAGCCCCGCGGGGGTGTCCTACGAGCAGTACTTC,CASSPAGVSYEQYF,-,TRBV4-1,TRBD2,TRBJ2-7
TGTGCCAGCAGTGACTCTAGCGGGAGGGCAGATACGCAGTATTTT,CASSDSSGRADTQYF,-,TRBV6-4,TRBD2,TRBJ2-3
TGTGCCAGCAAGAACACAGATACGCAGTATTTT,CASKNTDTQYF,-,TRBV11-2,-,TRBJ2-3
TGTGCCAGCAGTGTGGTCAGCTCCTACAATGAGCAGTTCTTC,CASSVVSSYNEQFF,large,TRBV25-1,-,TRBJ2-1
TGTGCCAGCAGTTTATCGGGGACAGGGCCCCATGGCTACACCTTC,CASSLSGTGPHGYTF,-,TRBV28,TRBD1,TRBJ1-2
TGTGCCAGTAGTAGCCCGCAGAGAAACGGAGGAAACACCATATATTTT,CASSSPQRNGGNTIYF,-,TRBV19,-,TRBJ1-3
TGCGCCAGCAGCCTACAGACCGGGGGCTATGGCTACACCTTC,CASSLQTGGYGYTF,once,TRBV4-1,-,TRBJ1-2
TGTGCCAGCAGAAACAGGGTGAGACTCTACGAGCAGTACTTC,CASRNRVRLYEQYF,-,TRBV28,-,TRBJ2-7
TGTGCCAGCAGTGAACCTAACAGCCCGGCCTCGGGGTTTGAGCAGTTCTTC,CASSEPNSPASGFEQFF,-,TRBV2,-,TRBJ2-1
TGTGCCAGCAGTTGGACCTCAGCTAATGAGCAGTTCTTC,CASSWTSANEQFF,-,TRBV28,-,TRBJ2-1